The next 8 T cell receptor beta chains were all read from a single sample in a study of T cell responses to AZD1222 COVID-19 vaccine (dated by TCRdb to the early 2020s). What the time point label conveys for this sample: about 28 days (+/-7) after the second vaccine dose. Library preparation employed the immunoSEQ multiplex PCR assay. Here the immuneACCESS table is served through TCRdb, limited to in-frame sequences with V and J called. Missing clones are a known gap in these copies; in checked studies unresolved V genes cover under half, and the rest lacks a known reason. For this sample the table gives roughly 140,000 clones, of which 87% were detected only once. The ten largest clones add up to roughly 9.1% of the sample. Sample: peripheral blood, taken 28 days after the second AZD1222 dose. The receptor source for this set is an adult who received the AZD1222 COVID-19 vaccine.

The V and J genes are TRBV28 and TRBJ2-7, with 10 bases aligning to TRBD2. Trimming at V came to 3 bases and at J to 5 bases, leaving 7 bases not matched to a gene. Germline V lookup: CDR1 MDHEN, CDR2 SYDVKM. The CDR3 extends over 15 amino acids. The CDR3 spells CASSFYGTSVNEQYF. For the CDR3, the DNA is TGTGCCAGCAGTTTTTATGGGACTAGCGTCAACGAGCAGTACTTC.

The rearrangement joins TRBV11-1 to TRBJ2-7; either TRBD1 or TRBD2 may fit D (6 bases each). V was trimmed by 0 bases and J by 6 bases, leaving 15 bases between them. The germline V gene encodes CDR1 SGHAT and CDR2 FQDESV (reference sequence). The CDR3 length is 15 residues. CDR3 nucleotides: TGTGCCAGCAGCTTAGCGAAGAACCCGGGGGCCGAGCAGTACTTC. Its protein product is CASSLAKNPGAEQYF. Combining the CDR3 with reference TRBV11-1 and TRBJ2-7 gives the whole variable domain EAEVAQSPRYKITEKSQAVAFWCDPISGHATLYWYRQILGQGPELLVQFQDESVVDDSQLPKDRFSAERLKGVDSTLKIQPAELGDSAMYLCASSLAKNPGAEQYFGPGTRLTVT.

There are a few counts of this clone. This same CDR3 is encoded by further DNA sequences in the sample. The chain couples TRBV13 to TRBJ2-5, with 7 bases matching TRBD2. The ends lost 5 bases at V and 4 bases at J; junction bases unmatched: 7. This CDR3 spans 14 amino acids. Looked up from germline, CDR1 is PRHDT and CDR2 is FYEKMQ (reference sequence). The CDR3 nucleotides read TGTGCCAGCAGCCCCAGACTAGCAGGAGAGACCCAGTACTTC. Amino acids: CASSPRLAGETQYF.

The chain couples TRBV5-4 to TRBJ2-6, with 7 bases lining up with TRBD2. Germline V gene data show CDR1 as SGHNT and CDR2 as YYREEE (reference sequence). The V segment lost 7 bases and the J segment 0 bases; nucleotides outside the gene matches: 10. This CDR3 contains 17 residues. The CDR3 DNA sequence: TGTGCCAGCTGGGGGAGGGGCGGGCTCTCTGGGGCCAACGTCCTGACTTTC. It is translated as CASWGRGGLSGANVLTF.

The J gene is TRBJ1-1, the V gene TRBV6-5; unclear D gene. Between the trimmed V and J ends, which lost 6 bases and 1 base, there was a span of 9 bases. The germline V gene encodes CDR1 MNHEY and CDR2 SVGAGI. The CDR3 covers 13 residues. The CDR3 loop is CASRWPGNTEAFF. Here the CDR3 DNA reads TGTGCCAGCAGGTGGCCAGGGAACACTGAAGCTTTCTTT.

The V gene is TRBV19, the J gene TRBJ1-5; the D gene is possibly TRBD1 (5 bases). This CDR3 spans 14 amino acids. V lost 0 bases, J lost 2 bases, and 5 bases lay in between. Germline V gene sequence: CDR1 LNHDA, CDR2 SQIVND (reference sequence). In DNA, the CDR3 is TGTGCCAGTAGTATAGAACAGGGCAATCAGCCCCAGCATTTT. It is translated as CASSIEQGNQPQHF.

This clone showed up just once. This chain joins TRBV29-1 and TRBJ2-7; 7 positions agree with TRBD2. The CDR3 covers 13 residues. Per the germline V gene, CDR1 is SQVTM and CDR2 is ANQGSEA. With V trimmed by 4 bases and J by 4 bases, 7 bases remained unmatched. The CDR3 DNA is TGCAGCGTTGGTCGAGGGCGGGAGTACGAGCAGTACTTC. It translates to CSVGRGREYEQYF.

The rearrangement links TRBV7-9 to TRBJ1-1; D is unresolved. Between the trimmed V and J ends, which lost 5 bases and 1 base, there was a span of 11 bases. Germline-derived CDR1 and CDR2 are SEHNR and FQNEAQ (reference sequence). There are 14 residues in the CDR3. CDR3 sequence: CASSPSGKNTEAFF. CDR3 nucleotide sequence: TGTGCCAGCAGCCCGAGTGGGAAGAACACTGAAGCTTTCTTT.